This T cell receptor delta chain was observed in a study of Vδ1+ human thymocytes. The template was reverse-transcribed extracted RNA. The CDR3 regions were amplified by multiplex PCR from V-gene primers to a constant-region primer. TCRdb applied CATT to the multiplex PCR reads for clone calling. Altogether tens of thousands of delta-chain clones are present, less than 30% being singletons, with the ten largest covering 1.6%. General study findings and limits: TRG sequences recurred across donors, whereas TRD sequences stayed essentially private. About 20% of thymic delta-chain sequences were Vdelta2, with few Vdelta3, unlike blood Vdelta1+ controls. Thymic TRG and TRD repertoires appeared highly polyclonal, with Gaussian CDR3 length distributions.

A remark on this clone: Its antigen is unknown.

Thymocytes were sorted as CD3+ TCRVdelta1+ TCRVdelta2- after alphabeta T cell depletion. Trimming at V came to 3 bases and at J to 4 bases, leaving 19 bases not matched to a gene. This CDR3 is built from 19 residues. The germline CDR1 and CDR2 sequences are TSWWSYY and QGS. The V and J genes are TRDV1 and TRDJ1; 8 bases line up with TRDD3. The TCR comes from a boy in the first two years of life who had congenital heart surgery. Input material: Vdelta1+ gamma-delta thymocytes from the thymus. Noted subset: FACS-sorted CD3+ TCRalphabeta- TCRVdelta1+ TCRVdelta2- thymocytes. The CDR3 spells CALGDWNVACGGLGDKLIF. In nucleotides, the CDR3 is TGTGCTCTTGGGGACTGGAACGTAGCGTGTGGGGGATTGGGCGATAAACTCATCTTT.